This T cell receptor beta chain was retrieved from a study of early T cells in non-severe SARS-CoV-2 infection. Study-level findings and limits: Matches to VDJdb favored anti-spike CD8 responses and missed private and CD4 specificities.

This clonotype turned up a few times. Its antigen is still unknown. Individual cDNA molecules received unique molecular identifiers. From the 5' RACE reads, TCRdb called clonotypes with MiXCR, one entry per CDR3 protein. Of about 90,000 distinct CDR3 sequences in the sample, more than 10% are singletons; the top ten hold approximately 4%. This TCR was sampled from an adult who was a healthcare worker with PCR-confirmed SARS-CoV-2 infection or an uninfected control (not recorded which). The specimen was whole blood, collected at baseline.

The CDR3 protein is CASSGDSFYGYTF. The CDR3 nucleotides are TGTGCCAGCAGCGGGGACAGCTTCTATGGCTACACCTTC. The rearrangement joins TRBV3-1 to TRBJ1-2; 7 bases line up with TRBD1. V dropped 5 bases and J dropped 4; count of bases not matched to a gene: 4. The CDR3 contains 13 residues. Germline V gene sequence: CDR1 LGHDT, CDR2 YNNKEL (reference sequence).